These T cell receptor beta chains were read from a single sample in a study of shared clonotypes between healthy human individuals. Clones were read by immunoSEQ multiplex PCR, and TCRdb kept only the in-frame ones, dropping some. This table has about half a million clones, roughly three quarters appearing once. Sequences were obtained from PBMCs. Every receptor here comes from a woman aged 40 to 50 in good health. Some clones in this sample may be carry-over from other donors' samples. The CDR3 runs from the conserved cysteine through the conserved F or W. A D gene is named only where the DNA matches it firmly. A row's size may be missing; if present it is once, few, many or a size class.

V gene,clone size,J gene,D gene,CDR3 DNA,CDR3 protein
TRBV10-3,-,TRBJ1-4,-,TGTGCCATCAGTGAGGCGGGCGCAACTAATGAAAAACTGTTTTTT,CAISEAGATNEKLFF
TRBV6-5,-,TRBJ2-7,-,TGTGCCAGCAGTTTGTACCGGGGATCCTACGAGCAGTACTTC,CASSLYRGSYEQYF
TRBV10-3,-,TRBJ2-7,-,TGTGCCACCTCGGGACTCCACGTCTACGAGCAGTACTTC,CATSGLHVYEQYF
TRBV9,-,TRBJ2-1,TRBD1,TGTGCCAGCAGCAGACAGGGGGGGGCTCTTGGCCTTGAAGAGCAGTTCTTC,CASSRQGGALGLEEQFF
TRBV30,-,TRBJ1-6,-,TGTGCCTGGAGTCAGGGAGGGAATTCACCCCTCCACTTT,CAWSQGGNSPLHF
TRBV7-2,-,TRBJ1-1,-,TGTGCCAGCAGCTTCATCAACACTGAAGCTTTCTTT,CASSFINTEAFF
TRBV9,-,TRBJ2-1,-,TGTGCCAGCAGCGTAGTTGGCTCCTCTGGCGAGCAGTTCTTC,CASSVVGSSGEQFF
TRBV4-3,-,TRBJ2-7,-,TGCGCCAGCAGCCAAGGCCCGGCTAGCCGAGCCTACGAGCAGTACTTC,CASSQGPASRAYEQYF
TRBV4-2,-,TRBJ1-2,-,TGTGCCAGCAGCCAAGCCGGACGGGAAGCTATCACCTTC,CASSQAGREAITF
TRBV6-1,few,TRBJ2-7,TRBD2,TGTGCCAGCAGTGAAGCATACGGGGGGGTCGGACACGAGCAGTACTTC,CASSEAYGGVGHEQYF
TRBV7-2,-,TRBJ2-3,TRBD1,TGTGCCAGCAGCCCGACCATGGACAGGGTGGCGCAGTATTTT,CASSPTMDRVAQYF
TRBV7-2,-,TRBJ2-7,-,TGTGCCAGCAGCCCCTGGGGGGCCAGGGCCTACGAGCAGTACTTC,CASSPWGARAYEQYF
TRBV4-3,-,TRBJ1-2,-,TGCGCCAGCAGCCAAACAGGAGACTATGGCTACACCTTC,CASSQTGDYGYTF
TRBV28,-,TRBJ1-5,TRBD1,TGTGCCAGCAGACAAACAGGGGGCGAGCAGCCCCAGCATTTT,CASRQTGGEQPQHF
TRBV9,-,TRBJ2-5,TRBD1,TGTGCCAGCAGCCCCGGACAGGGTGGGGAGACCCAGTACTTC,CASSPGQGGETQYF
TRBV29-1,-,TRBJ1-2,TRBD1,TGCAGCGTGGGGGACAGGGATAGCTATGGTTACACCTTC,CSVGDRDSYGYTF
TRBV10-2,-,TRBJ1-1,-,TGCGCCAGCAGTGAAGTAGGGGGAGGCACTGAAGCTTTCTTT,CASSEVGGGTEAFF
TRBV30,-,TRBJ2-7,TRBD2,TGTGCCACGTTTCGGGCGGGAGGGGGCTCCTACGAGCAGTACTTC,CATFRAGGGSYEQYF
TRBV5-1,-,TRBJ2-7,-,TGCGCCAGCAGCTTGACAGGGAGCTCCTACGAGCAGTACTTC,CASSLTGSSYEQYF
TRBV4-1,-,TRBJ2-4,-,TGCGCCAGCAGCCAAGTTTACTTCATTTCGAACCTAGCCAAAAACATTCAGTACTTC,CASSQVYFISNLAKNIQYF
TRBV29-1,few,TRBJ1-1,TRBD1,TGCAGCGTCGACAGGGTTAAGGGCACTGAAGCTTTCTTT,CSVDRVKGTEAFF
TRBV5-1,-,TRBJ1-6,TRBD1,TGCGCCAGCACCGTGACAGGGTCGGGGCATAATTCACCCCTCCACTTT,CASTVTGSGHNSPLHF
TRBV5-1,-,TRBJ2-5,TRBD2,TGCGCCAGCAGCCCCGGGACTAGCGGGCAGTTAGACCGGTACTTC,CASSPGTSGQLDRYF
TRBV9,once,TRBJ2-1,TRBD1,TGTGCCAGCAGCGTAGTCTGGGACAGGGCAAACAATGAGCAGTTCTTC,CASSVVWDRANNEQFF
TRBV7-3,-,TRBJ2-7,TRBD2,TGTGCCAGCAGCAACATAGCGGGACGGGAGCAGTACTTC,CASSNIAGREQYF
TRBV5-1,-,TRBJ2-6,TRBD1,TGCGCCAGCAGCTTAGACCCGGGACAGTATTTCTCTGGGGCCAACGTCCTGACTTTC,CASSLDPGQYFSGANVLTF
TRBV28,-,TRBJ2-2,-,TGTGCCAGCAGTACGGACCCCATGGGGGGGGAGCTGTTTTTT,CASSTDPMGGELFF
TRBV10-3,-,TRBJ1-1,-,TGTGCCATCAGTTTCCCGGGGGCCACTGAAGCTTTCTTT,CAISFPGATEAFF
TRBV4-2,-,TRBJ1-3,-,TGTGCCAGCAGCCAAGAAGGCTCGGACCGCAGTCGGCAGGGTGAACTTCGAAACACCATATATTTT,CASSQEGSDRSRQGELRNTIYF
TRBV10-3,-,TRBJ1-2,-,TGTGCCATCAGTGAGGGGGGGCCTTGGGTTAACTATGGCTACACCTTC,CAISEGGPWVNYGYTF
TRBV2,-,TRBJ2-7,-,TGTGCCAGCAGCGCAGACACCTTCTACGAGCAGTACTTC,CASSADTFYEQYF
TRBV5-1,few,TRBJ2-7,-,TGCGCCAGCAGAGGGGAATACGAGCAGTACTTC,CASRGEYEQYF
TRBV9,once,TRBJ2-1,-,TGTGCCAGCAGCGTAGCATCGGCCTACAATGAGCAGTTCTTC,CASSVASAYNEQFF
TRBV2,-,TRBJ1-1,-,TGTGCCAGCAGTAACCACCCCGACAGCTCGAACACTGAAGCTTTCTTT,CASSNHPDSSNTEAFF
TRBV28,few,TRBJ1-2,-,TGTGCCAGCAGTTTACTAGGGGTTGGCTACACCTTC,CASSLLGVGYTF
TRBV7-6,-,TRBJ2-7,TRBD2,TGTGCCAGCAGCCGCCTCTCGGGAGGGAACGAGCAGTACTTC,CASSRLSGGNEQYF
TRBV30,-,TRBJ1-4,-,TGTGCCTGGAGTGTACTTGGGATTCATAATGAAAAACTGTTTTTT,CAWSVLGIHNEKLFF
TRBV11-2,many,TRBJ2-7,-,TGTGCCAGCAGCTTAGGAGTCTCTTTCTACGAGCAGTACTTC,CASSLGVSFYEQYF
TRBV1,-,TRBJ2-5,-,TGCACCAGCAGCCAATGGCCTGCATGGCGGGAGGGAGCGGGGGAGACCCAGTACTTC,CTSSQWPAWREGAGETQYF
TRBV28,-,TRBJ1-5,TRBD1,TGTGCCAGCAGTATACAGGGGGCGGATCAGCCCCAGCATTTT,CASSIQGADQPQHF
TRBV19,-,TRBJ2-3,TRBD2,TGTGCCAGTAGGCCGGGACTAGCGGGAACAGATACGCAGTATTTT,CASRPGLAGTDTQYF
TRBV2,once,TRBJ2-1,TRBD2,TGTGCCAGCCCTACAACTAGCGGGAGGTCCAATGAGCAGTTCTTC,CASPTTSGRSNEQFF
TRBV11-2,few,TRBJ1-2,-,TGTGCCAGCAGCTTAGATAGGTACGGCTACACCTTC,CASSLDRYGYTF
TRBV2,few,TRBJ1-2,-,TGTGCCAGCAGTAAACAACCGGGGCCATATGGCTACACCTTC,CASSKQPGPYGYTF
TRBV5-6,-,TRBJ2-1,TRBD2,TGTGCCAGCAGCCGGTCCCTTGCGGGAGTTTACAATGAGCAGTTCTTC,CASSRSLAGVYNEQFF
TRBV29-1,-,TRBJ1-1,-,TGCAGCGTTGAAATTGGACAGGAAGCTTTCTTT,CSVEIGQEAFF
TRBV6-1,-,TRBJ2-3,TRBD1,TGTGCCAGCAGGACCGACAGGGGGGGCACAGATACGCAGTATTTT,CASRTDRGGTDTQYF
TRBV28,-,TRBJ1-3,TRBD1,TGTGCCAGCAGGGGAGGACAGGGCCCTGGAAACACCATATATTTT,CASRGGQGPGNTIYF
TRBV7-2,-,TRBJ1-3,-,TGTGCCAGCAGCTTAGCTGGGGGGAGCTCTGGAAACACCATATATTTT,CASSLAGGSSGNTIYF
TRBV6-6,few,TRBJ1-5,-,TGTGCCAGCAGCGACAAAAATAGCAATCAGCCCCAGCATTTT,CASSDKNSNQPQHF
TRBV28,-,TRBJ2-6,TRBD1,TGTGCCAGCAGTTTATGGGGACAGGGCTACTCCTCTGGGGCCAACGTCCTGACTTTC,CASSLWGQGYSSGANVLTF
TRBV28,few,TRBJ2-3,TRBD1,TGTGCCAGCACTGGGACAGGGACGATCACAGATACGCAGTATTTT,CASTGTGTITDTQYF
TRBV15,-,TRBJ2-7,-,TGTGCCACCAGCAGAGATCTGGTCGGGGAGTCCCCCTACGAGCAGTACTTC,CATSRDLVGESPYEQYF